This T cell receptor beta chain was recorded in a study of cytomegalovirus exposure and HLA in healthy donors (TCRdb year 2017). Notes on the research overall: An earlier analysis of around 600 of the donors reported 250 to 300 Gb of sequence data and 117 million unique TCR beta sequences from about 179 million T cells. Roughly 300 gigabases of sequencing data and tens of millions of unique TCR sequences made up an early release that covered approximately 650 HLA-typed donors. Of the roughly 400 genotyped donors, over 70% fell in the genetic ancestry cluster associated with self-reported Caucasian donors. The study aimed to test whether cataloging public T cell receptors could reveal signatures of past pathogen exposure. The study used immunosequencing to profile the T cell repertoires of several hundred subjects and linked those repertoires to cytomegalovirus serostatus. A separate validation cohort of about 110 different subjects was used in addition to the approximately 610-subject first cohort. High-throughput TCR immunosequencing, statistical association of individual TCRs with disease status, and machine learning were combined to predict cytomegalovirus infection status. In a later analysis, previously published TCR beta repertoires from 600 to 850 donors were re-analyzed and high-resolution HLA genotyping was added so that TCR occurrence patterns could be studied. The later analysis used no new phenotypic data to find candidate immune exposures, relying instead on TCR beta sequences and their occurrence across donors. An earlier analysis of 500 to 650 of the donors applied high-throughput TCR beta sequencing to assess whether each TCR beta V gene segment acted as functional or pseudogenic. Donor age, sex, ethnicity and CMV serostatus were compiled alongside the repertoire data. A later genetic analysis took genome-wide SNP genotypes for about 55% of the roughly 700 donors and used that subset as a discovery cohort. All discovery cohort repertoires had been generated on a single sequencing platform. Class I and class II HLA loci were covered by the typing at four-digit resolution. Typing coverage differed by locus: A, B, C, DRB1 and DQB1 were typed in roughly 620-630 donors, DQA1 in about 500, DPA1 in 606, and DPB1 in around 490. Because of strong linkage in the cohort, 4 to 6 DR-DQ haplotypes were treated as single units for association and clustering. Among several hundred genotyped donors of the cohort, an average of approximately 200,000 unique TCR beta nucleotide sequences was sequenced per donor, of which about 19% were non-productive. Study-wide conclusions, independent of this receptor: A cluster of highly shared sequence variants was judged likely to be a technical artifact of the sequencing pipeline. The study listed 150 to 200 TCR beta chains as associated with cytomegalovirus. In vitro tests confirmed that a few of the cytomegalovirus-associated TCR beta chains recognize cytomegalovirus antigens. A later genetic analysis reported fewer N-insertions in productive TCRs among donors in an Asian-associated ancestry cluster than the roughly 690-donor mean. Presence/absence analyses assumed roughly uniform sequencing depth across donors, an assumption that may not hold. A later genetic analysis associated a missense DCLRE1C variant with V-gene and J-gene trimming of TCR beta chains, and an independent cohort replicated the association. A further reported finding was that TCR beta sequences accurately predicted the HLA-A and HLA-B alleles for most subjects in the first cohort. The cohort was sequenced for TCR beta chains only, and without alpha or paired-chain data the features that could be detected were limited. Linkage disequilibrium might explain the correlated functional status among segregating V segments, but an unknown experimental factor could not be excluded. Across donors, most TCR sequences were observed very rarely, whereas some public TCRs were present in many individuals. The earlier analysis of almost 600 of the donors excluded 15 to 20 rarely observed V segments, including chromosome 9 orphons, because counts were too low. Specific HLA alleles were associated with 15,000 to 20,000 TCR beta sequences at a false discovery rate of 0.05 in a later analysis. In an earlier analysis of 500 to 650 of the donors, most TCR beta V segments appeared in productive rearrangements about 87% or about 30% of the time, broadly matching IMGT annotations. In a later analysis, HLA-associated TCR beta chains showed more clonal expansion and lower generation probabilities than non-associated chains that were equally common. The authors suggested that the approach could potentially be extended to other disease states and immunological phenotypes. Assigning TCR associations to individual alleles was difficult when HLA alleles, especially DR and DQ, strongly co-occurred. Several of the top co-occurrence clusters appeared to be linked to parvovirus B19, influenza, CMV and Epstein-Barr virus, according to a later analysis. Because the 87-base-pair reads could not distinguish some IMGT-functional V segments, including TRBV6-2 and TRBV6-3, those segments were excluded. For the cohort, immune exposure information was limited to CMV serostatus. A later analysis found that TCR association rates varied across HLA loci, with DRB1 alleles showing the most associated TCRs and HLA-C alleles the fewest. Most CMV-associated TCR beta chains appeared to be HLA-restricted in a later analysis, and the HLA associations seemed to be driven largely by CMV exposure. The classifier was reported to diagnose cytomegalovirus status with high specificity and sensitivity in both the original and validation cohorts. Because HLA typing was unavailable for some donors at each locus, only the typed subset was used in association tests.

Trimming removed 6 bases from V and 6 bases from J; the gene matches leave 13 bases unexplained. The germline V gene gives CDR1 as SGHRS and CDR2 as YFSETQ. Its CDR3 holds 16 amino acids, cysteine through phenylalanine. The retained sequence is limited to the CDR3, 48 bases, with the frame set at the first base. The cohort consisted of more than 650 healthy bone marrow donors. Cohort members were all nominally healthy when sampled, although unrecorded immune exposures were likely present. The donor was CMV seronegative and belonged to the group of 380 or so seronegative cohort members. Each donor provided a peripheral blood sample, and peripheral blood mononuclear cells were used for TCR beta sequencing. Genomic DNA extraction from the blood cell samples was performed with the Qiagen DNeasy Blood Extraction Kit. The method was the immunoSEQ multiplex PCR assay. A mixture of 60 forward primers for TCR Vbeta segments and 13 reverse primers for TCR Jbeta segments was used in the multiplex PCR. Amplification of the CDR3 region of rearranged TCR beta genes was performed with a multiplex PCR assay on genomic DNA. The amplified TCR beta libraries were sequenced on the Illumina HiSeq System as 87-base-pair reads. For the original study's pipeline: A later analysis counted about 82 million unique TCR beta chains across the 650 to 800 repertoires, and approximately 11 million of these chains were shared by at least two donors. Raw reads were error-corrected and collapsed into unique sequences by a nearest-neighbor algorithm in which closely related sequences were merged to remove PCR and sequencing errors. V, D and J gene segments were assigned by aligning CDR3 sequences to IMGT reference sequences. For a sequence to be retained, at least a six-nucleotide match to both a V gene segment and a J gene segment was required. A rearrangement counted as productive if the CDR3 had no stop codons and remained in frame with V and J, and every other rearrangement counted as non-productive. Following IMGT convention, CDR3 was defined as the stretch from the second conserved V-encoded cysteine to the conserved J-encoded phenylalanine. The earlier analysis of about 590 of the donors excluded sequences that lacked an unambiguous match to a single V gene segment. In an earlier analysis of a few hundred of the donors, a V segment was called functional when productive rearrangements were above 56.7%, and segregating when the standard deviation between donors exceeded 5%. To diagnose cytomegalovirus status from the catalog of TCR beta chain sequences, a statistical classification framework was built. In a later analysis, TCR nucleotide sequences were compared against IMGT/GENE-DB human TR gene sequences so that V and J genes could be assigned. The TCRdist pipeline was used in a later analysis to assign CDR3 sequences and most-parsimonious VDJ recombination scenarios. A later analysis defined each TCR beta chain by its CDR3 amino acid sequence plus V-gene family, and excluded reads lacking a unique V-gene family. A later analysis removed 592 highly shared, low-generation-probability nucleotide sequences to deal with suspected cross-contamination and a sequencing artifact. A later analysis calculated a clonal expansion index for each public chain from normalized within-repertoire ranks of inferred template counts. Generation probabilities in a later analysis came from a VDJ recombination model fitted to out-of-frame rearrangements, and those results were checked against IGoR. In a later analysis, hypergeometric tests were used to score TCR-TCR, TCR-HLA and TCR-CMV co-occurrence, with a repertoire-size bias correction applied to TCR pairs. False discovery rates were estimated in a later analysis by permuting HLA or CMV assignments 20 times. In a later analysis, co-occurring TCRs were grouped using DBSCAN, and TCRdist sequence similarity was added for clustering within HLA-allele-positive subsets. Repertoires with fewer than 30,000 or more than 120,000 public chains were left out of co-occurrence clustering, as were five repertoires with anomalous nucleotide sharing. TCRdb retrieved this table from immuneACCESS and kept in-frame rearrangements only. Not all clones are present; in checked studies, unresolved V genes account for under half, and no reason is known for the remainder. The V and J calls and clone size come from that table; D and trimming were worked out from the DNA. The sample table shows about 120,000 clones, and about four fifths are seen once. Roughly 2.2% of the sample is in the top ten clones.

This clone was detected once. It has no known antigen specificity. Base-call qualities are not available, and no considerably larger clone is one nucleotide away. Sequenced: PBMCs. The sequence was obtained from a woman aged 40 to 50 in good health and CMV-seronegative. The sequence links TRBV5-1 to TRBJ2-7, with TRBD2 identical over 12 junction bases. The DNA is TGCGCCAGCACGAAAGGGCTAGCGGGGGGGCTGGGCGAGCAGTACTTC. Translated, this is CASTKGLAGGLGEQYF.